These 20 T cell receptor beta chains originate from one sample sequenced in a study of blood T cells in healthy people across ages. The second PCR ran about 6 to 12 cycles with a sample-barcoded 5' primer and J-beta primers. TCRdb analysed the 5' RACE reads with MiXCR anew, one entry per CDR3 protein. The sample records around 800,000 distinct CDR3 sequences, around 68% being singletons. Sequencing was carried out using blood. The receptor source for this set is a man aged 25 to 40 in good health.

This clonotype turned up a few times. The rearrangement links TRBV12-3 or TRBV12-4 to TRBJ2-3; D possibly corresponds to TRBD1 (6 bases). The CDR3 length is 17 residues. V was clipped by 8 bases and J by 0 bases, with 21 bases between them. The chain's CDR3 is CASAPSGNRVSTDTQYF. The CDR3 DNA sequence: TGTGCCAGCGCCCCGTCCGGTAACAGGGTTAGCACAGATACGCAGTATTTT.

The rearrangement uses TRBV28 and TRBJ2-7; D gene ambiguous. The V gene lost 7 bases and the J gene lost 6 bases, with 22 bases spanning the gap. Germline V lookup: CDR1 MDHEN, CDR2 SYDVKM. This CDR3 contains 15 residues. The CDR3 region is CASTSLVSGVGEQYF. The CDR3, as DNA: TGTGCCAGCACCAGTTTGGTGTCCGGCGTCGGCGAGCAGTACTTC.

The CDR3 protein is CASSSKGGAAENTEAFF. The CDR3 DNA reads as TGTGCCAGCAGTTCAAAAGGGGGGGCCGCCGAGAACACTGAAGCTTTCTTT. V usage is TRBV7-3 and J usage is TRBJ1-1, with D possibly being TRBD1 (6 bases). Trimming pared 6 bases from V and 1 base from J, leaving 21 bases between. The CDR3 has 17 residues. Germline CDR1 reads SGHTA; CDR2 reads FQGTGA.

This chain connects TRBV5-1 to TRBJ2-1, with 12 nucleotides matching TRBD1. Per germline, CDR1 SGHRS and CDR2 YFSETQ. The CDR3 loop spans 15 amino acids. V lost 4 bases and J lost 6; bases outside the gene matches: 5. CDR3 amino acids: CASSGGQGAFNEQFF. CDR3 in DNA: TGCGCCAGCAGCGGGGGACAGGGGGCATTCAATGAGCAGTTCTTC.

The chain has TRBV20-1 and TRBJ2-1; the D gene is possibly TRBD1 (6 bases). CDR1 DFQATT and CDR2 SNEGSKA come from the germline V gene (reference sequence). The CDR3 is made up of 16 amino acids. With 4 bases removed from V and 8 bases from J, the gap between germline ends came to 24 bases. The CDR3 loop reads CSATSIERGIGDEQFF. The CDR3 nucleotides are TGCAGTGCTACCTCAATTGAGAGGGGGATTGGTGATGAGCAGTTCTTC.

V is TRBV29-1 and J is TRBJ2-3; D possibly corresponds to TRBD2 (6 bases). V lost 5 bases and J lost 2, with 14 bases in between. The CDR3 totals 14 residues. The V gene's germline CDR1 is SQVTM and CDR2 ANQGSEA. The CDR3 bases are TGCAGCGTTTCGGGGGATATAGACACAGATACGCAGTATTTT. This codes for CSVSGDIDTDTQYF.

Notes on this clonotype: The germline gene is not matched at one end of the junction; a read error may be the cause. The J gene is TRBJ2-1, the V gene TRBV7-9, with 7 positions matching TRBD1. This CDR3 has 13 residues. Per the germline V gene, CDR1 is SEHNR and CDR2 is FQNEAQ (reference sequence). CDR3 in amino acids: CASSPGTVNERFF. CDR3 in DNA: TGTGCCAGCAGTCCCGGGACAGTCAATGAGCGGTTCTTC.

V and J are TRBV2 and TRBJ2-2; D call uncertain. The CDR3 runs 14 residues. V was shortened by 7 bases and J by 3 bases, with 12 bases between the two germline ends. Germline CDR1 SNHLY, CDR2 FYNNEI. The CDR3 sequence is CASMRLAYTGELFF. The CDR3 DNA reads as TGTGCCAGCATGAGGCTCGCCTACACCGGGGAGCTGTTTTTT.

This chain links TRBV4-3 with TRBJ2-1; D gene uncertain. This CDR3 has 12 amino acids. Trimming left V 2 bases short and J 5 bases short, with 4 bases between. The germline V gene encodes CDR1 LGHNA and CDR2 YSLEER. CDR3 sequence (DNA): TGCGCCAGCAGCCAAATACACAATGAGCAGTTCTTC. This translates into CASSQIHNEQFF.

This chain links TRBV2 with TRBJ1-4; 8 bases align to TRBD1. The CDR3 totals 14 residues. Germline lookup yields CDR1 SNHLY and CDR2 FYNNEI. Trimming at V came to 7 bases and at J to 2 bases, leaving 3 bases not matched to a gene. CDR3 sequence: CASIRQGTNEKLFF. The CDR3 nucleotides are TGTGCCAGCATTAGACAGGGGACTAATGAAAAACTGTTTTTT. Filled out from reference TRBV2 and TRBJ1-4, the complete variable domain reads EPEVTQTPSHQVTQMGQEVILRCVPISNHLYFYWYRQILGQKVEFLVSFYNNEISEKSEIFDDQFSVERPDGSNFTLKIRSTKLEDSAMYFCASIRQGTNEKLFFGSGTQLSVL.

The rearrangement uses TRBV7-3 and TRBJ2-3; no definite D call. Germline CDR1 SGHTA, CDR2 FQGTGA. The CDR3 loop spans 15 amino acids. Trimming shortened V by 4 bases and J by 0 bases, and 11 bases separated the two germline ends. The chain's CDR3 is CASSSNGRSTDTQYF. The DNA for the CDR3 is TGTGCCAGCAGCTCCAACGGGCGTAGCACAGATACGCAGTATTTT.

V gene TRBV3-1 combines with J gene TRBJ2-7, with 7 bases that match TRBD1. CDR1 and CDR2 from the germline V gene are LGHDT and YNNKEL (reference sequence). The CDR3 has 16 amino acids. V was pared by 3 bases and J by 0 bases, with 8 bases of the junction left unmatched. CDR3 amino acids: CASSQPRQGDSYEQYF. The CDR3 DNA is TGTGCCAGCAGCCAGCCCAGACAGGGTGACTCCTACGAGCAGTACTTC.

The chain is built from TRBV6-5 and TRBJ2-1, with 7 bases that match TRBD2. CDR1 and CDR2 (germline): MNHEY, SVGAGI. This CDR3 comprises 15 residues. The J segment lost 2 bases and the V segment lost 2 bases, leaving 3 bases of the junction unmatched. This CDR3 is CASSYRSGTYNEQFF. The CDR3 nucleotides are TGTGCCAGCAGTTACCGAAGCGGGACCTACAATGAGCAGTTCTTC.

This clonotype was recorded a few times. The chain combines TRBV4-3 with TRBJ1-4, with D unclear. Looked up from germline, CDR1 is LGHNA and CDR2 is YSLEER. The CDR3 covers 13 residues. V was clipped by 4 bases and J by 7 bases, with 10 bases between them. CDR3 amino acids: CASSPLTGEKLFF. The CDR3 DNA sequence: TGCGCCAGCAGCCCCCTAACGGGTGAAAAACTGTTTTTT.

The J gene is TRBJ2-3, the V gene TRBV7-6, with D possibly TRBD1 on 5 matching bases. Germline V gene sequence: CDR1 SGHVS, CDR2 FNYEAQ. The ends were cut back, 4 bases at V and 0 bases at J, with 14 bases in the middle. CDR3 length: 16 amino acids. The CDR3 region has the DNA TGTGCCAGCAGCTCGCTAGGGGTCCCTAGCACAGATACGCAGTATTTT. Its translation is CASSSLGVPSTDTQYF.

The chain combines TRBV29-1 with TRBJ1-4; the D is unclear. Per germline, CDR1 SQVTM and CDR2 ANQGSEA. This CDR3 region has 13 residues. Trimming stripped 7 bases from V and 7 bases from J, with 16 bases between. CDR3 loop: CSAAGLVGEKLFF. The DNA for the CDR3 is TGCAGCGCCGCGGGTCTCGTAGGTGAAAAACTGTTTTTT.

The rearrangement links TRBV5-1 to TRBJ2-7; 7 bases align to TRBD1. The trim removed 4 bases at V and 6 bases at J, leaving 7 bases unmatched. From germline, CDR1 is SGHRS and CDR2 YFSETQ. CDR3 length: 13 residues. The CDR3 region has the DNA TGCGCCAGCAGCCCAGGGACAGTCGGCGAGCAGTACTTC. The encoded protein is CASSPGTVGEQYF.

This chain uses TRBV7-3 with TRBJ2-5, with D possibly matching TRBD2 (7 bases). This CDR3 has 15 amino acids. V lost 1 base to trimming and J lost 1 base, with 10 bases between them. Germline loops: CDR1 SGHTA, CDR2 FQGTGA. The DNA of the CDR3 is TGTGCCAGCAGCTTAATGGGGGGGCGCCAAGAGACCCAGTACTTC. Translating gives CASSLMGGRQETQYF.

This clonotype came up a few times. The CDR3 sequence is CASRSGTAEHYGYTF. The CDR3 DNA reads TGCGCCAGCAGGTCCGGGACAGCCGAGCACTATGGCTACACCTTC. The chain has TRBV5-1 and TRBJ1-2; 7 bases align to TRBD1. Germline trimming cut 5 bases from V and 3 bases from J; bases unmatched to any gene: 10. This CDR3 is built from 15 residues. The germline V gene has CDR1 SGHRS and CDR2 YFSETQ.

The CDR3 DNA reads TGCAGTGCTAGCTCGGGGGTGGGCGAAAAACTGTTTTTT. Amino acid sequence: CSASSGVGEKLFF. The V and J genes are TRBV20-1 and TRBJ1-4, with a possible D match to TRBD1 (5 bases). Trimming left V 3 bases short and J 8 bases short, with 13 bases between. Germline V CDR1 and CDR2: DFQATT, SNEGSKA (reference sequence). The CDR3 spans 13 residues.